What follows are 15 T cell receptor beta chains derived from one specimen sequenced in a study of identical twins. Each CDR3 protein gets one entry after TCRdb re-called the 5' RACE reads with MiXCR. The sample contains 200,000 to 300,000 distinct CDR3 sequences, roughly 7% of which appear only once. These same records also appear under a second study, on yellow fever vaccine responses in identical twins.

Sequenced material: memory (CD45RO+) T cells sorted from blood. These receptors all stem from a woman aged 18-30 years in good health.

The sample holds many counts of this clonotype. The chain employs TRBV6-1 and TRBJ2-1, with 10 bases fitting TRBD2. Losses at the gene ends were 6 bases for V and 6 bases for J; bases not matched to a gene: 8. This CDR3 is built from 15 residues. CDR1 and CDR2 from the germline V gene are MNHNS and SASEGT. The chain's CDR3 is CASRGSSGGFNEQFF. CDR3 nucleotide sequence: TGTGCCAGCAGGGGAAGTAGCGGGGGGTTCAATGAGCAGTTCTTC.

The sample holds a few counts of this clonotype. The chain couples TRBV28 to TRBJ2-1; 9 positions agree with TRBD1. With V trimmed by 6 bases and J by 7 bases, 4 bases remained unmatched. The CDR3 length is 13 residues. Germline values: CDR1 MDHEN, CDR2 SYDVKM. The chain's CDR3 is CASRKQGANEQFF. For the CDR3, the DNA is TGTGCCAGCAGAAAACAGGGGGCTAATGAGCAGTTCTTC.

This clonotype was seen many times. The genes are TRBV4-1 and TRBJ2-1; 10 bases line up with TRBD2. V shed 1 base, J shed 9 bases, and the junction held 9 bases outside the gene matches. CDR1 is MGHRA and CDR2 is YSYEKL in the germline V gene. The CDR3 runs to 16 residues. CDR3 sequence reads: CASSQGASGGLSEQFF. The DNA for the CDR3 is TGCGCCAGCAGCCAAGGGGCTAGCGGGGGTCTCAGTGAGCAGTTCTTC.

This clonotype was seen repeatedly, ten times or more. V and J are TRBV12-3 or TRBV12-4 and TRBJ2-5; tentatively, D is TRBD2 (5 bases). Trimming pared 8 bases from V and 5 bases from J, leaving 12 bases between. The CDR3 is 12 residues long. This CDR3 reads CASGTSLETQYF. For the CDR3, the DNA is TGTGCCAGCGGCACTAGTCTGGAGACCCAGTACTTC.

J is TRBJ2-7 and V is TRBV29-1; 7 bases map to TRBD2. Trimming at V came to 2 bases and at J to 1 base, leaving 2 bases not matched to a gene. CDR3 length equals 13 residues. CDR1 and CDR2 from the germline V gene are SQVTM and ANQGSEA. The CDR3 sequence: CSVEWEGSYEQYF. The CDR3 DNA reads as TGCAGCGTTGAATGGGAGGGATCCTACGAGCAGTACTTC.

This clonotype has at least ten counts. The V gene is TRBV20-1, the J gene TRBJ2-1; maybe TRBD2 (5 bases). Germline lookup yields CDR1 DFQATT and CDR2 SNEGSKA (reference sequence). CDR3 size: 15 residues. Deletions cut 3 bases from V and 0 bases from J, with 12 bases between. The CDR3 reads CSARKGVRSYNEQFF. In nucleotides, the CDR3 is TGCAGTGCTAGGAAGGGAGTACGCTCCTACAATGAGCAGTTCTTC.

This clonotype came up a few times. V gene TRBV9 combines with J gene TRBJ2-2; D remains ambiguous. Per the germline V gene, CDR1 is SGDLS and CDR2 is YYNGEE. The CDR3 runs 16 residues. V was pared by 6 bases and J by 5 bases, with 20 bases between. Written as DNA, the CDR3 is TGTGCCAGCACCAGGAGAGGAGACGTTAGTACCGGGGAGCTGTTTTTT. Translated: CASTRRGDVSTGELFF.

DNA for the CDR3: TGTGCCAGCAGTCCCACCGACAGGCTTAAGGGTATTTCCCAAGAGACCCAGTACTTC. It codes for CASSPTDRLKGISQETQYF. This chain links TRBV28 with TRBJ2-5; TRBD1 is a possible D gene (6 bases). This CDR3 spans 19 amino acids. Trimming removed 5 bases at V and 1 base at J, with 26 bases between. Germline V lookup: CDR1 MDHEN, CDR2 SYDVKM.

Ten or more counts support this clonotype. The chain couples TRBV29-1 to TRBJ2-1; 7 nucleotides align to TRBD2. This CDR3 contains 14 residues. Trimming cost V 7 bases and J 3 bases; bases outside gene matches: 9. Germline V gives CDR1 SQVTM, CDR2 ANQGSEA. The DNA for the CDR3 is TGCAGCGCCGCTGGCCAGCGGGGCTACAATGAGCAGTTCTTC. It encodes CSAAGQRGYNEQFF.

Turning to this clonotype: A much bigger clone sits one base away, suggesting this may be a read error. The chain links TRBV3-1 to TRBJ2-7; 7 bases fit TRBD1. The junction had 9 bases not matched to a gene; V was cut back by 2 bases and J by 8 bases. This CDR3 has 14 amino acids. CDR1 is LGHDT and CDR2 is YNNKEL in the germline V gene (reference sequence). CDR3 residues: CASSQLNKGGKQYF. The CDR3, as DNA: TGTGCCAGCAGCCAACTCAACAAAGGGGGCAAGCAGTACTTC.

This clonotype was detected a few times. The genes are TRBV5-6 and TRBJ1-3; no firm D call. Per germline, CDR1 SGHDT and CDR2 YYEEEE. The CDR3 is 15 amino acids. Trimming took 1 base from V and 0 from J, leaving 8 bases between them. As DNA, the CDR3 is TGTGCCAGCAGCTTGCGTCAAGCCTCTGGAAACACCATATATTTT. This sequence encodes CASSLRQASGNTIYF.

There are many counts of this clonotype. The chain recombines TRBV15 with TRBJ2-1, with 11 bases identical to TRBD2. With V trimmed by 1 base and J by 9 bases, 11 bases remained unmatched. Per germline, CDR1 LNHNV and CDR2 YYDKDF (reference sequence). The CDR3 is 17 amino acids. In nucleotides, the CDR3 is TGTGCCACCAGCAGAGTAGCACAGACTAGCGGGATTATTGAGCAGTTCTTC. Translating it yields CATSRVAQTSGIIEQFF.

This clonotype has a handful of counts. The chain employs TRBV27 and TRBJ2-7; TRBD1 matches at 7 bases. The V segment lost 4 bases and the J segment 0 bases; nucleotides outside the gene matches: 15. This CDR3 contains 18 residues. Germline values: CDR1 MNHEY, CDR2 SMNVEV (reference sequence). The CDR3 DNA reads as TGTGCCAGCAGTTCCTTTGGTTTTAGGGGGCCGAGCTCCTACGAGCAGTACTTC. Protein: CASSSFGFRGPSSYEQYF.

The sample holds a few counts of this clonotype. The V gene is TRBV4-1, the J gene TRBJ2-3; TRBD1 aligns across 9 bases. V lost 6 bases to trimming and J lost 5 bases; unmatched junction nucleotides: 6. The CDR3 length is 14 residues. Germline V lookup: CDR1 MGHRA, CDR2 YSYEKL. CDR3 sequence (DNA): TGCGCCAGCAGGCTACAGGGGGCGATAGATACGCAGTATTTT. It yields the protein CASRLQGAIDTQYF.

This clonotype was detected ten times or more. The chain recombines TRBV11-2 with TRBJ2-7; TRBD1 aligns across 9 bases. The CDR3 loop spans 13 amino acids. V shed 1 base and J 12 bases; nucleotides not matched to a gene: 7. Per the germline V gene, CDR1 is SGHAT and CDR2 is FQNNGV. CDR3 DNA sequence: TGTGCCAGCAGCTTAGCTCCGGGACAGGGTACGTACGTC. Translating it yields CASSLAPGQGTYV.